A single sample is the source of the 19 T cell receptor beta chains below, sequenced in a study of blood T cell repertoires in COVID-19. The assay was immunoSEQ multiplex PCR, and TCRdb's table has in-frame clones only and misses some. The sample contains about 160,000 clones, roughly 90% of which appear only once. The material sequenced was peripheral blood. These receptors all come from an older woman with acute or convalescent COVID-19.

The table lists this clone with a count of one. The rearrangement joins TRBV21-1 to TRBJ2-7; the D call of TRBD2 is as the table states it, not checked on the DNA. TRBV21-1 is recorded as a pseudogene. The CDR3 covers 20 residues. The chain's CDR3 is CASSKDPIRRLAGGPYEQYF. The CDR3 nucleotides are TGTGCCAGCAGCAAAGACCCCATTAGAAGACTAGCGGGAGGACCCTACGAGCAGTACTTC.

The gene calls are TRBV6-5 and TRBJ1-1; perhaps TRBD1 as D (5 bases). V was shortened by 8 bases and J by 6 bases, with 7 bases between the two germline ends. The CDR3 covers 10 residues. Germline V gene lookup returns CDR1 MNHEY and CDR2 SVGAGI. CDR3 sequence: CASWGAEAFF. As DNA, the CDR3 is TGTGCCAGCTGGGGGGCTGAAGCTTTCTTT.

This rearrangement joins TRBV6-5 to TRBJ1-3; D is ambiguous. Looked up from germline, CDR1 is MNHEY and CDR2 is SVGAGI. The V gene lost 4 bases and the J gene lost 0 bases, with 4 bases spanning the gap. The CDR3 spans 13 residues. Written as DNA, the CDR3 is TGTGCCAGCAGTTCCTACTCTGGAAACACCATATATTTT. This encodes CASSSYSGNTIYF.

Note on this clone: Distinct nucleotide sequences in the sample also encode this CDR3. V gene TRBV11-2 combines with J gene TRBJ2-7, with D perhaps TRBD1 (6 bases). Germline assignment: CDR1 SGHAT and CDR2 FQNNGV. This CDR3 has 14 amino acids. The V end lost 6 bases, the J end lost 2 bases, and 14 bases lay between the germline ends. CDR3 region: CASRRAGETYEQYF. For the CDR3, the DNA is TGTGCCAGCAGGCGAGCAGGGGAGACCTACGAGCAGTACTTC.

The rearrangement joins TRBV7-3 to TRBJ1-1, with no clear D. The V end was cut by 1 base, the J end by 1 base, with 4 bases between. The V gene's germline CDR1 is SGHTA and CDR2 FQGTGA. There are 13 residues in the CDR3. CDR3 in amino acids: CASSLRQNTEAFF. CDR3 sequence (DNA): TGTGCCAGCAGCTTAAGACAGAACACTGAAGCTTTCTTT. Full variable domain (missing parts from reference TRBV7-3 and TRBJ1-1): GAGVSQTPSNKVTEKGKYVELRCDPISGHTALYWYRQSLGQGPEFLIYFQGTGAADDSGLPNDRFFAVRPEGSVSTLKIQRTERGDSAVYLCASSLRQNTEAFFGQGTRLTVV.

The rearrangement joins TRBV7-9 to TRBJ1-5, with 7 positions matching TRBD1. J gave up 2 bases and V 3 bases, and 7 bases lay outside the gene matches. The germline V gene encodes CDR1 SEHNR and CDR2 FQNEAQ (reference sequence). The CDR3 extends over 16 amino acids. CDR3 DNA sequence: TGTGCCAGCAGCTTTGTAGGAGGGGGCGGCAATCAGCCCCAGCATTTT. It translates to CASSFVGGGGNQPQHF.

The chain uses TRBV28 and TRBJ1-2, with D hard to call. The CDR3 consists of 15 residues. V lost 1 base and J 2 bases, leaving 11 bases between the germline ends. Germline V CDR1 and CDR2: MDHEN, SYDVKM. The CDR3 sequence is CASSLSRIRNYGYTF. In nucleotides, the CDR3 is TGTGCCAGCAGTTTATCGAGAATCCGAAACTATGGCTACACCTTC.

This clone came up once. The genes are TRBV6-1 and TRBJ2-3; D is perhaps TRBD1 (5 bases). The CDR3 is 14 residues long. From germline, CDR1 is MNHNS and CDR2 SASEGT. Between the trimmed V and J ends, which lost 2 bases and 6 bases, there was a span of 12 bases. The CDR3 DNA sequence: TGTGCCAGCAGTGAAAGTGGGGCCTGGGATACGCAGTATTTT. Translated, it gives CASSESGAWDTQYF.

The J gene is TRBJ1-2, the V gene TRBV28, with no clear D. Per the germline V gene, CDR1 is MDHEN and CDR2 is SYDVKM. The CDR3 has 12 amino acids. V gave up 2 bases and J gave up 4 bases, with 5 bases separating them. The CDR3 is CASSLEFYGYTF. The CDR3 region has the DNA TGTGCCAGCAGTTTAGAGTTCTATGGCTACACCTTC.

CDR3 in amino acids: CASSITGPNEKLFF. CDR3 nucleotides: TGCGCCAGCAGCATAACAGGGCCGAATGAAAAACTGTTTTTT. The V call is TRBV5-1, the J call TRBJ1-4, with a possible D match to TRBD1 (6 bases). V lost 4 bases and J lost 5, with 12 bases in between. The CDR3 is 14 amino acids. Germline CDR1 reads SGHRS; CDR2 reads YFSETQ.

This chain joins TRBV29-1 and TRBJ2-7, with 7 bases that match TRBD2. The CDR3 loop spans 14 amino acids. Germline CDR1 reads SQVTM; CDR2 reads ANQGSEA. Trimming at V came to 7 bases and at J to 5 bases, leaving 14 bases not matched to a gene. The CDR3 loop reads CSASGGVGSDEQYF. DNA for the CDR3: TGCAGCGCCTCGGGGGGAGTGGGCAGCGACGAGCAGTACTTC.

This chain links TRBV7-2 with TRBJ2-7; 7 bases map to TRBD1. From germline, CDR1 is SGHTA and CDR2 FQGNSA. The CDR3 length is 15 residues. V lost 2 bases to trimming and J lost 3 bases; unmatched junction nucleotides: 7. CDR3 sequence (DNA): TGTGCCAGCAGCTTAAAGACAGGGCCTAACTACGAGCAGTACTTC. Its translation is CASSLKTGPNYEQYF.

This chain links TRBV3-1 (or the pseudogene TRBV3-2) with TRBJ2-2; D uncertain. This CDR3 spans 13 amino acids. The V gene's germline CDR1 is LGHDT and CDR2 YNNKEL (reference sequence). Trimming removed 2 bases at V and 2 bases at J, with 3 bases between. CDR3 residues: CASSQTNTGELFF. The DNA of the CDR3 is TGTGCCAGCAGCCAAACTAACACCGGGGAGCTGTTTTTT.

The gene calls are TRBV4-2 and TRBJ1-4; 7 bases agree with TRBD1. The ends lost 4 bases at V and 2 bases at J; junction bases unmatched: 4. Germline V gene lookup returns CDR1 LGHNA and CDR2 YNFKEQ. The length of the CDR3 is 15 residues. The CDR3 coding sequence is TGTGCCAGCAGCCGATCAGGGGGTACTAATGAAAAACTGTTTTTT. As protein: CASSRSGGTNEKLFF.

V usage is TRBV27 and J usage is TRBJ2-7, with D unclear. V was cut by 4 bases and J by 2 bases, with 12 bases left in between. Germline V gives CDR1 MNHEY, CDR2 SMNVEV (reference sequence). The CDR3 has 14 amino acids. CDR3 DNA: TGTGCCAGCAGTTCAACTCCAGGCACCTACGAGCAGTACTTC. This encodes CASSSTPGTYEQYF.

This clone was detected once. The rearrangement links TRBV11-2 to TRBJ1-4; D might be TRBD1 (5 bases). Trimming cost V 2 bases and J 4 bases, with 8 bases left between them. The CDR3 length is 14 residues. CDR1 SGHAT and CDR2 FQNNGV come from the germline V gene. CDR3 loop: CASSLFRVNEKLFF. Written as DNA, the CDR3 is TGTGCCAGCAGCTTATTCAGGGTTAATGAAAAACTGTTTTTT.

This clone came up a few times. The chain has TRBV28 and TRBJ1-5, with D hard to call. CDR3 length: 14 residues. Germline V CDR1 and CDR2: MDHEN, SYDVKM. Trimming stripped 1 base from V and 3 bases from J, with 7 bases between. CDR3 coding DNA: TGTGCCAGCAGTTTATTGTCCAACAATCAGCCCCAGCATTTT. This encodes CASSLLSNNQPQHF.

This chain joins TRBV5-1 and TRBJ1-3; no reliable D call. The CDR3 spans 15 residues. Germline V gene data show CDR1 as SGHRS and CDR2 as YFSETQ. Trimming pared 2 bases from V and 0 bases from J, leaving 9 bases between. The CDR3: CASSLTGTSGNTIYF. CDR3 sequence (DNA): TGCGCCAGCAGCTTAACGGGAACCTCTGGAAACACCATATATTTT.

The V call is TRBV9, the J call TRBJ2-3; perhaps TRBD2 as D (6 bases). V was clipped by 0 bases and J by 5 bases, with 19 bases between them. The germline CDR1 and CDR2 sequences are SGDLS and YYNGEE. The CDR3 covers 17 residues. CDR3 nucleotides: TGTGCCAGCAGCGTAGGGATAAGGGAGCGGGCCGAAGATACGCAGTATTTT. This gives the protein CASSVGIRERAEDTQYF. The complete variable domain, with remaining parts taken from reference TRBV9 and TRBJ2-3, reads DSGVTQTPKHLITATGQRVTLRCSPRSGDLSVYWYQQSLDQGLQFLIQYYNGEERAKGNILERFSAQQFPDLHSELNLSSLELGDSALYFCASSVGIRERAEDTQYFGPGTRLTVL.